These 14 T cell receptor beta chains were sequenced from one sample in a study of CD8 T cells in ankylosing spondylitis. Points from the study as a whole: The study identified a TCR beta motif of several highly homologous variants that appeared characteristic of ankylosing spondylitis blood.

These receptors have no identified antigens. TCRdb re-called the 5' RACE reads with MiXCR, one entry per CDR3 protein. Of a few hundred thousand distinct CDR3 sequences listed, approximately 16% are singletons. Sequencing was carried out using blood, either unsorted or a sorted T cell fraction (not recorded which). Source of these receptors: a male donor with ankylosing spondylitis.

This clonotype was detected only a few times. The V gene is TRBV4-2, the J gene TRBJ1-5; D unclear. Trimming took 0 bases from V and 7 from J, leaving 16 bases between them. The CDR3 has 16 residues. Germline CDR1 reads LGHNA; CDR2 reads YNFKEQ. In nucleotides, the CDR3 is TGTGCCAGCAGCCAAGAATTTTGGGCCCCGGGACAGCCCCAGCATTTT. Translating gives CASSQEFWAPGQPQHF.

The chain uses TRBV12-3 or TRBV12-4 and TRBJ2-1, with a possible D match to TRBD2 (5 bases). This CDR3 has 13 residues. Trimming cost V 4 bases and J 5 bases, with 9 bases left between them. CDR3 nucleotides: TGTGCCAGCAGTTGGCGAGGGAACAATGAGCAGTTCTTC. It translates to CASSWRGNNEQFF.

This rearrangement joins TRBV19 to TRBJ2-7; D ambiguous. The germline gives CDR1 LNHDA, CDR2 SQIVND (reference sequence). CDR3 length: 14 residues. Between the trimmed V and J ends, which lost 4 bases and 2 bases, there was a span of 12 bases. CDR3 protein: CASSTFEPTYEQYF. In DNA, the CDR3 is TGTGCCAGTAGTACTTTCGAGCCAACCTACGAGCAGTACTTC.

This clonotype has just a few counts. The chain recombines TRBV10-3 with TRBJ1-5; D gene unclear. The germline V and J ends were trimmed by 2 bases and 3 bases, with 8 bases remaining between them. Germline lookup yields CDR1 ENHRY and CDR2 SYGVKD. The CDR3 loop spans 14 amino acids. The CDR3 DNA follows: TGTGCCATCAGTGAGCTGGGCCCCAATCAGCCCCAGCATTTT. It specifies CAISELGPNQPQHF.

This clonotype was observed a few times. The V gene is TRBV20-1, the J gene TRBJ2-1, with TRBD1 identical over 7 bases. V lost 0 bases to trimming and J lost 1 base; unmatched junction nucleotides: 6. Germline V gives CDR1 DFQATT, CDR2 SNEGSKA (reference sequence). The CDR3 has 16 amino acids. DNA of the CDR3: TGCAGTGCTAGAGACCGCAGACAGGGTTCCTACAATGAGCAGTTCTTC. This encodes CSARDRRQGSYNEQFF.

This chain connects TRBV20-1 to TRBJ2-7; TRBD1 matches at 10 bases. V gave up 1 base and J gave up 4 bases; unmatched junction bases: 4. Germline-derived CDR1 and CDR2 are DFQATT and SNEGSKA (reference sequence). This CDR3 is built from 14 residues. The CDR3: CSARVPGQGYEQYF. The CDR3 DNA follows: TGCAGTGCTAGAGTCCCGGGACAGGGGTACGAGCAGTACTTC.

The chain links TRBV29-1 to TRBJ2-2; D gene unclear. CDR1 SQVTM and CDR2 ANQGSEA come from the germline V gene. This CDR3 is 13 amino acids long. V lost 2 bases and J lost 0, with 4 bases in between. Here the CDR3 DNA reads TGCAGCGTTGAACGATCGAACACCGGGGAGCTGTTTTTT. The encoded protein is CSVERSNTGELFF.

This clonotype was recorded many times. J is TRBJ1-1 and V is TRBV12-3 or TRBV12-4; tentatively, D is TRBD1 (6 bases). V lost 5 bases and J lost 2, with 15 bases in between. The CDR3 spans 15 residues. CDR3 nucleotides: TGTGCCAGCAGTCCCCCGGAAGGGGGAAACACTGAAGCTTTCTTT. Amino acids: CASSPPEGGNTEAFF.

V usage is TRBV20-1 and J usage is TRBJ2-1; D possibly corresponds to TRBD2 (6 bases). The CDR3 loop spans 16 amino acids. The germline CDR1 and CDR2 sequences are DFQATT and SNEGSKA (reference sequence). Trimming removed 4 bases from V and 0 bases from J, with 16 bases in between. CDR3 residues: CSAKEIAESSYNEQFF. In DNA form, the CDR3 reads TGCAGTGCTAAAGAAATAGCGGAGAGCTCCTACAATGAGCAGTTCTTC.

About this clonotype: Just one base apart from a much larger clone, this may be a read error. The rearrangement joins TRBV29-1 to TRBJ2-1; no clear D gene. V dropped 5 bases and J dropped 3 bases, with 14 bases sitting between them. The CDR3 length is 14 residues. Germline V lookup: CDR1 SQVTM, CDR2 ANQGSEA. CDR3 nucleotides: TGCAGCGTTAGTCCAACTGGATTCTACAATGAGCAGTTCTTC. Translated, it gives CSVSPTGFYNEQFF.

Only a few counts were recorded for this clonotype. The rearrangement uses TRBV5-6 and TRBJ1-3; 9 nucleotides agree with TRBD1. V gave up 0 bases and J gave up 3 bases; unmatched junction bases: 4. Germline values: CDR1 SGHDT, CDR2 YYEEEE. The CDR3 length is 16 residues. CDR3 residues: CASSLEGQGLGNTIYF. The CDR3 DNA is TGTGCCAGCAGCTTGGAGGGACAGGGTCTTGGAAACACCATATATTTT.

This chain connects TRBV11-2 to TRBJ2-7; 8 bases map to TRBD1. Germline values: CDR1 SGHAT, CDR2 FQNNGV. The CDR3 is 15 residues long. The ends lost 5 bases at V and 6 bases at J; junction bases unmatched: 12. CDR3 in amino acids: CASSIEGSRGLEQYF. CDR3 sequence (DNA): TGTGCCAGCAGCATCGAGGGGTCCAGGGGGCTCGAGCAGTACTTC.

This clonotype has a handful of counts. The gene calls are TRBV29-1 and TRBJ1-1; D remains unclear. From germline, CDR1 is SQVTM and CDR2 ANQGSEA. There are 11 residues in the CDR3. The V end was cut by 3 bases, the J end by 3 bases, with 5 bases between. The CDR3 is CSVEMDTEAFF. The CDR3 DNA sequence: TGCAGCGTTGAGATGGACACTGAAGCTTTCTTT.

The genes are TRBV7-9 and TRBJ2-1; D gene ambiguous. CDR3 length: 14 residues. The V gene lost 4 bases and the J gene lost 8 bases, with 15 bases spanning the gap. Germline V gives CDR1 SEHNR, CDR2 FQNEAQ (reference sequence). CDR3 DNA: TGTGCCAGCAGCTCGCCCCAGGAACCCCATGAGCAGTTCTTC. Translation gives CASSSPQEPHEQFF.